The present entry profiles one TCR beta chain with its context. The target antigen is unknown. The conserved final phenylalanine or tryptophan is absent from the CDR3, which likely points to a read error. In germline, CDR1 is WNHNN, CDR2 SYGVQD (reference sequence). The CDR3 is 16 amino acids. This sample was included in a study of metastatic and nonmetastatic thyroid tumors. For the study at large: A comparison of repertoires was made across blood and tumor or nodule tissue from malignant and benign thyroid patients. Study-wide findings and caveats: Significantly greater TCR beta diversity was reportedly found in malignant thyroid tumors than in benign nodules (in blood and tumor).

Source study methods: It was from CDR3 differences across clinicopathological groups that a distant-metastasis classifier for papillary thyroid cancer was built. TCRdb reprocessed the PCR reads using MiXCR. The V and J calls were determined by TCRdb, not by the authors. The repertoire holds 20,000 to 25,000 clones, with roughly 20% as singletons. No treatment of any kind had been given to any patient before thyroid surgery. This TCR was sampled from a female donor with papillary thyroid cancer or a benign thyroid nodule (not recorded which). Some clones in this sample may be carry-over from other donors' samples. The chain joins TRBV10-1 to TRBJ2-2; D remains unclear. Sequenced sample: blood. The chain's CDR3 is CSSSESISSNTGELFS. The DNA for the CDR3 is TGCTCCAGCAGTGAGTCGATATCGTCCAACACCGGGGAGCTGTTTTCT.